The clone carrying this T cell receptor (beta chain) was detected only a few times. This entry comes from a study of metastatic and nonmetastatic thyroid tumors. Nobody among the patients had been given any treatment before thyroid surgery. Through MiXCR, TCRdb re-clonotyped the PCR reads. The data contain about 11,000 clones, 35% to 45% of them singletons. The specimen sequenced was tumor tissue. This clonotype was obtained from a female donor with papillary thyroid cancer or a benign thyroid nodule (not recorded which). Some clones in this sample may be carry-over from other donors' samples.

The CDR3 loop reads CAIRRQGGDYGYTF. The DNA for the CDR3 is TGTGCCATCAGGAGACAGGGTGGGGACTATGGCTACACCTTC. This chain connects TRBV10-3 to TRBJ1-2; 7 nucleotides align to TRBD1. The CDR3 is made up of 14 amino acids. Germline CDR1 reads ENHRY; CDR2 reads SYGVKD. V shed 6 bases and J 3 bases; nucleotides not matched to a gene: 7.